This T cell receptor beta chain was identified during a study of post-analysis software for immune sequencing data. As for the study in general: Included among the disease courses, which were recorded for the cohort, were relapsing-remitting, secondary progressive and progressive-relapsing multiple sclerosis.

Study-wide results and caveats: Pronounced co-clustering by F measure was evident among identically batched samples. The five TRBV segments detected at higher frequency in patients than in controls included TRBV5-6, TRBV5-1 and TRBV20-1. Versus controls, multiple sclerosis patients showed significantly lower diversity (normalized Chao1).

The V gene's germline CDR1 is SGDLS and CDR2 YYNGEE. CDR3 length: 17 amino acids. With 0 bases clipped from V and 2 bases from J, the junction kept 8 bases outside the gene matches. Carried by the TCR beta cDNA libraries were unique molecular identifiers. Each sample of about 0.9 to 11 million input T cells yielded around 500,000 cDNA molecules, so each molecule approximated one T cell. TCRdb itself ran the PCR reads through MiXCR, one entry per CDR3 protein. The sample records 700,000 to 800,000 distinct CDR3 sequences, roughly 30% being singletons. Comments on this clonotype: The antigen is not known.

The receptor comes from a girl aged 5-17 years with multiple sclerosis. Sequencing was performed on blood. The chain couples TRBV9 to TRBJ2-3; TRBD2 agrees at 8 bases. CDR3 residues: CASSVVGDGRATDTQYF. CDR3 bases: TGTGCCAGCAGCGTAGTTGGTGACGGGAGGGCCACAGATACGCAGTATTTT.